The 2 T cell receptor beta chains below all came from one sample that was sequenced in a study of T cell changes during pregnancy in multiple sclerosis. Assay used: immunoSEQ multiplex PCR; TCRdb lists only in-frame clones, some missing. The table lists roughly 48,000 clones, about 95% of them singletons. Sequenced here: CD8+ T cells from peripheral blood mononuclear cells, sampled in the first trimester of pregnancy. The receptors derive from a female donor with multiple sclerosis, enrolled in a pregnancy study.

The genes are TRBV10-3 and TRBJ2-7; D is undetermined. The CDR3 extends over 14 amino acids. The V and J ends lost 4 bases and 0 bases respectively, with 10 bases between them. Germline assignment: CDR1 ENHRY and CDR2 SYGVKD. In DNA, the CDR3 is TGTGCCATCAGTGGTACGGAGAGCTCCTACGAGCAGTACTTC. This encodes CAISGTESSYEQYF.

The chain carries TRBV4-1 and TRBJ1-1, with D maybe TRBD1 (5 bases). V lost 4 bases and J lost 1, with 10 bases in between. The CDR3 contains 14 residues. Germline assignment: CDR1 MGHRA and CDR2 YSYEKL. CDR3: CASSPGEGNTEAFF. The CDR3 DNA reads TGCGCCAGCAGCCCGGGGGAGGGGAACACTGAAGCTTTCTTT.